This T cell receptor (beta chain) came from a study of regulatory T cells in long-lasting Graves disease. The V and J ends lost 8 bases and 4 bases respectively, with 12 bases between them. The CDR3 runs to 12 residues. CDR1 is KGHSH and CDR2 is LQKENI in the germline V gene. Time point here: newly diagnosed GD, antithyroid drugs for less than 3 months. The TCR library was made from RNA extracted from PBMCs. Libraries of TCR beta came from iRepertoire HTBI primers plus Arm-PCR of CDR3 regions. One entry per CDR3 protein results from TCRdb running MiXCR on the multiplex PCR reads. The sample records approximately 350,000 distinct CDR3 sequences, 16% being singletons. This clonotype was recorded many times. The sample was also reused in another study, on T cells in Graves' hyperthyroidism and ophthalmopathy.

The source was peripheral blood mononuclear cells (PBMCs), collected at new diagnosis, from a patient treated with antithyroid drugs. This clonotype originated in a man in his forties with Graves disease. The rearrangement joins TRBV18 to TRBJ2-7, with TRBD1 as a possible D gene (5 bases). CDR3 DNA: TGTGCCAGCAGCCCTGACAGATACGAGCAGTACTTC. Its protein is CASSPDRYEQYF.